This T cell receptor (beta chain) was retrieved from a study of technical replicates of blood from several donors. CDR3 length: 12 amino acids. Germline loops: CDR1 MDHEN, CDR2 SYDVKM. Between the trimmed V and J ends, which lost 8 bases and 3 bases, there was a span of 9 bases. Sequenced by immunoSEQ multiplex PCR; TCRdb stores in-frame clones only, minus some. The data hold around 85,000 clones, with around 94% observed a single time. Sample: T cells isolated from PBMCs. The sequence derives from a human donor in good health. The chain links TRBV28 to TRBJ2-3; D is undetermined. In nucleotides, the CDR3 is TGTGCCAGCCTGAGTGTTACAGATACGCAGTATTTT. This translates into CASLSVTDTQYF.